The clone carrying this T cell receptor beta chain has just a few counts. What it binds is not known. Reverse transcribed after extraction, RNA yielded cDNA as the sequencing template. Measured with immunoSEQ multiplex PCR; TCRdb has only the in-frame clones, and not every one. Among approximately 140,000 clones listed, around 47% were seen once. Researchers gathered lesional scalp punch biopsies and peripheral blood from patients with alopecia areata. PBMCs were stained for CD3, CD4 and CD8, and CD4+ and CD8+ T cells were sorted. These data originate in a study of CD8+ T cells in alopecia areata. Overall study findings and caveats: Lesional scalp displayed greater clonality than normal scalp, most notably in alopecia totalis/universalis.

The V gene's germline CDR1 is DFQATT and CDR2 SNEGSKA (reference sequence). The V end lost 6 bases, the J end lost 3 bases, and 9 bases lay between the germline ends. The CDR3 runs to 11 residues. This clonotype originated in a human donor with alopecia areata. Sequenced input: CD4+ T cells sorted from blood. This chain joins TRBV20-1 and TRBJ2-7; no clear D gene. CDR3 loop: CSARLYYEQYF. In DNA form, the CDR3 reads TGCAGTGCCCGACTGTACTACGAGCAGTACTTC.